The 11 T cell receptor beta chains reported below all come from one sample, sequenced in a study of T-cell reconstitution after alpha-beta-depleted transplantation in children. Library preparation (for TCRbeta) was performed with unique molecular identifiers. From the PCR reads, TCRdb called clonotypes with MiXCR, one entry per CDR3 protein. The sample has a few hundred thousand distinct CDR3 sequences; 20% are singletons. The source was PBMCs from the stem cell graft donor, collected from the stem cell graft. Every receptor here comes from a human donor who donated a stem cell graft to a child with acute myeloid leukemia.

This clonotype was seen many times. J is TRBJ2-7 and V is TRBV12-3 or TRBV12-4; 11 nucleotides agree with TRBD2. This CDR3 comprises 15 residues. The J segment lost 6 bases and the V segment lost 5 bases, leaving 9 bases of the junction unmatched. The CDR3 sequence: CASSTLSGRASEQYF. The CDR3 nucleotides read TGTGCCAGCAGTACCCTTAGCGGGAGGGCCAGCGAGCAGTACTTC.

The rearrangement links TRBV20-1 to TRBJ2-3; 12 bases agree with TRBD2. Germline-derived CDR1 and CDR2 are DFQATT and SNEGSKA (reference sequence). The CDR3 extends over 18 amino acids. Trimming cost V 0 bases and J 3 bases; bases outside gene matches: 10. The CDR3 reads CSARDLWTSGIVTDTQYF. CDR3 sequence (DNA): TGCAGTGCTAGAGATCTATGGACTAGCGGGATTGTTACAGATACGCAGTATTTT.

This clonotype has a count of ten or more. The chain couples TRBV29-1 to TRBJ2-7, with D unclear. This CDR3 spans 13 amino acids. Deletions cut 4 bases from V and 4 bases from J, with 14 bases between. Germline CDR1 is SQVTM and CDR2 is ANQGSEA. CDR3 loop: CSVASDTRYEQYF. The CDR3 DNA sequence: TGCAGCGTTGCCTCTGACACCAGATACGAGCAGTACTTC.

This clonotype has just a few counts. The V call is TRBV25-1, the J call TRBJ2-7; 7 bases match TRBD1. Germline CDR1 is MGHDK and CDR2 is SYGVNS. The CDR3 length is 15 residues. With 6 bases clipped from V and 3 bases from J, the junction kept 11 bases outside the gene matches. CDR3 in amino acids: CASSFGGQPYYEQYF. The CDR3 nucleotides read TGTGCCAGCAGCTTTGGGGGACAGCCTTACTACGAGCAGTACTTC.

This clonotype appeared many times. The chain employs TRBV20-1 and TRBJ1-5; D call uncertain. V gave up 3 bases and J gave up 1 base, with 10 bases separating them. CDR1 DFQATT and CDR2 SNEGSKA come from the germline V gene (reference sequence). This CDR3 is built from 14 residues. CDR3 sequence reads: CSASGQTSNQPQHF. CDR3 nucleotides: TGCAGTGCTAGCGGGCAGACAAGCAATCAGCCCCAGCATTTT.

The CDR3 is CSVEGGQGNTGELFF. The CDR3 DNA is TGCAGCGTTGAAGGGGGACAGGGGAACACCGGGGAGCTGTTTTTT. V usage is TRBV29-1 and J usage is TRBJ2-2, with 9 bases lining up with TRBD1. In germline, CDR1 is SQVTM, CDR2 ANQGSEA. Germline trimming cut 1 base from V and 1 base from J; bases unmatched to any gene: 1. CDR3 size: 15 residues.

This clonotype was seen only a few times. CDR3 nucleotide sequence: TGCGCCAGCAGCCAAGTCCTCCTCGGCGGGAGGGGCTACAATGAGCAGTTCTTC. Its translation: CASSQVLLGGRGYNEQFF. This chain connects TRBV4-1 to TRBJ2-1, with 9 bases aligning to TRBD2. Germline V gene data show CDR1 as MGHRA and CDR2 as YSYEKL. The ends lost 1 base at V and 3 bases at J; junction bases unmatched: 10. The CDR3 spans 18 residues.

This clonotype was seen repeatedly, ten times or more. The rearrangement joins TRBV4-2 to TRBJ2-1, with 12 nucleotides matching TRBD2. CDR1 is LGHNA, CDR2 YNFKEQ, per germline. V trimming: 0 bases; J trimming: 3 bases; junction bases outside the gene matches: 9. The CDR3 consists of 19 residues. CDR3 in amino acids: CASSQDALAGGPVYNEQFF. The CDR3 nucleotides read TGTGCCAGCAGCCAAGATGCTCTAGCGGGAGGGCCTGTCTACAATGAGCAGTTCTTC.

This clonotype was counted ten times or more. J is TRBJ2-1 and V is TRBV7-2; 14 bases map to TRBD2. J lost 9 bases, V lost 5 bases, and 9 bases had no gene match. The CDR3 loop spans 16 amino acids. Germline V gene data show CDR1 as SGHTA and CDR2 as FQGNSA. CDR3 sequence (DNA): TGTGCCAGCAGCCCGCAGGGACTAGCGGGAGCTCCTGAGCAGTTCTTC. This gives the protein CASSPQGLAGAPEQFF.

The rearrangement uses TRBV29-1 and TRBJ2-1; D is perhaps TRBD1 or TRBD2 (5 bases each). The CDR3 extends over 13 amino acids. Germline assignment: CDR1 SQVTM and CDR2 ANQGSEA. Here the CDR3 reads CSSLGLAYNEQFF. CDR3 coding DNA: TGCAGTTCCCTGGGGCTAGCTTACAATGAGCAGTTCTTC.

This clonotype has a handful of counts. The rearrangement uses TRBV20-1 and TRBJ2-4; the match to TRBD2 covers 10 bases. The ends lost 1 base at V and 6 bases at J; junction bases unmatched: 6. The CDR3 contains 15 residues. Germline V gene data show CDR1 as DFQATT and CDR2 as SNEGSKA (reference sequence). The CDR3 here is CSARAETSGTNIQYF. CDR3 coding DNA: TGCAGTGCTAGAGCCGAAACTAGCGGGACAAACATTCAGTACTTC.